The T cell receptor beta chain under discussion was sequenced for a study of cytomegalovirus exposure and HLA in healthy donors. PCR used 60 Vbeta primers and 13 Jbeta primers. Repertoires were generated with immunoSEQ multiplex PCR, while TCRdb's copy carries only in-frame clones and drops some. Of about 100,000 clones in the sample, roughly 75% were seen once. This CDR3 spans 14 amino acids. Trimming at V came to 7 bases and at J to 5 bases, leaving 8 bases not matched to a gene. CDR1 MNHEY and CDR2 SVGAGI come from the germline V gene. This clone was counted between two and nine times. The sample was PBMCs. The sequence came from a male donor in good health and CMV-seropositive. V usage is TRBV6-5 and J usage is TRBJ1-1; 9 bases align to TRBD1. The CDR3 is CASTKDRGRTEAFF. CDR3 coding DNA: TGTGCCAGCACCAAAGACAGGGGGAGAACTGAAGCTTTCTTT.